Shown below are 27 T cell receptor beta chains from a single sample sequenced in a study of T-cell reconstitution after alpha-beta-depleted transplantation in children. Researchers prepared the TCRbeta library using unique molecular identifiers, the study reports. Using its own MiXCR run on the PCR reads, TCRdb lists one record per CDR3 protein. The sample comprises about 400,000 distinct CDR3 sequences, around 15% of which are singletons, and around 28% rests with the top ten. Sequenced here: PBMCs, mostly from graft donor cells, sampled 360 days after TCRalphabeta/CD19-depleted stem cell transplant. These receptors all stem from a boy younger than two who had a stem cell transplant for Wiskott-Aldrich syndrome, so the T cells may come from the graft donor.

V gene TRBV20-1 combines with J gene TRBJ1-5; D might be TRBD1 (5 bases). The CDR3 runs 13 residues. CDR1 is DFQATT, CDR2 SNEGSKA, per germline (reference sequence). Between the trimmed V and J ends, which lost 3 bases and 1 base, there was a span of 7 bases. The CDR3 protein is CSARGDSNQPQHF. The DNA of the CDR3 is TGCAGTGCTAGGGGGGACAGCAATCAGCCCCAGCATTTT.

CDR3 nucleotides: TGTGCCAGCAGTTTAGGACAGGAGGGAGATACGCAGTATTTT. Residues: CASSLGQEGDTQYF. The V and J genes are TRBV27 and TRBJ2-3; D is perhaps TRBD1 (7 bases). In germline, CDR1 is MNHEY, CDR2 SMNVEV (reference sequence). The germline V and J ends were trimmed by 2 bases and 5 bases, with 11 bases remaining between them. The length of the CDR3 is 14 residues.

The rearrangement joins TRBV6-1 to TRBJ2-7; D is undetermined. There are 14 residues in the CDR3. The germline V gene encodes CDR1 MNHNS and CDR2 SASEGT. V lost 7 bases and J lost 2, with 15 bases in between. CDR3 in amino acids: CASTDLRHPYEQYF. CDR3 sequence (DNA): TGTGCCAGCACCGACCTCAGACACCCCTACGAGCAGTACTTC.

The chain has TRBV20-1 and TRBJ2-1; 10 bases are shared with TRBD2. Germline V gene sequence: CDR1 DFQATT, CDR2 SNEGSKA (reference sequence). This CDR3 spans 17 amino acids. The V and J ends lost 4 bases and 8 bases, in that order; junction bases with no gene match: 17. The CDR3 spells CSANAFSSGRYFYEQFF. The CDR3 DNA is TGCAGTGCTAACGCTTTTTCTAGCGGGAGATACTTTTATGAGCAGTTCTTC.

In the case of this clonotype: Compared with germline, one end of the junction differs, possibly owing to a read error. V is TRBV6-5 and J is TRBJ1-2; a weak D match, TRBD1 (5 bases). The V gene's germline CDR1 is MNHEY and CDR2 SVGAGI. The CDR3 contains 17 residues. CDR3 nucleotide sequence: TGTGCCAGTAGTTACAAGGGCAGGGTTTCAGCTAACTATGGCTACACCTTC. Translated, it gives CASSYKGRVSANYGYTF.

CDR3 DNA sequence: TGCAGTGCCCCAACTAGCGGGAGGGCCTCCTACAATGAGCAGTTCTTC. This encodes CSAPTSGRASYNEQFF. The gene calls are TRBV20-1 and TRBJ2-1, with TRBD2 identical over 13 bases. J lost 0 bases, V lost 6 bases, and 5 bases had no gene match. Germline CDR1 reads DFQATT; CDR2 reads SNEGSKA (reference sequence). The CDR3 totals 16 residues.

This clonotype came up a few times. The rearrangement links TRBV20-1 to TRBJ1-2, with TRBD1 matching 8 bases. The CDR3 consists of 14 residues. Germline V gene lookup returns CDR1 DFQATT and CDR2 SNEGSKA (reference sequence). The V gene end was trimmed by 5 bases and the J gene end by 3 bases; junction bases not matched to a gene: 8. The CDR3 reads CSAAGQGKDYGYTF. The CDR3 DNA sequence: TGCAGTGCTGCCGGACAGGGAAAGGACTATGGCTACACCTTC.

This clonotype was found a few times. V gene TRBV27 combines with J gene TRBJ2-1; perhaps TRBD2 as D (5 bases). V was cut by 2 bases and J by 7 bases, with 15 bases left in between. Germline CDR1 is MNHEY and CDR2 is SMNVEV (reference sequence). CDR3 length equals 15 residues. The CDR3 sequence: CASSLRGYPKNEQFF. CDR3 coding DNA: TGTGCCAGCAGTTTACGGGGATATCCGAAAAATGAGCAGTTCTTC.

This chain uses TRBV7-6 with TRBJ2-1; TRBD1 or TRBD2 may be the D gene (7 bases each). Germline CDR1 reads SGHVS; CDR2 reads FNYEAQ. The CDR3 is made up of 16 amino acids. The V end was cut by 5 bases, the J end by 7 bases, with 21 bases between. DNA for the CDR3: TGTGCCAGCAGCCCTCGAGCGGGACAGTTGGGAAATGAGCAGTTCTTC. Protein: CASSPRAGQLGNEQFF.

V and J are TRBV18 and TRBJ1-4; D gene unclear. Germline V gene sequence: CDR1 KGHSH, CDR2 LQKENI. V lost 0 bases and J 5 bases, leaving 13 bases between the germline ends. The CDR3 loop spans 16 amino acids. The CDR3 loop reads CASSPPGRPGNEKLFF. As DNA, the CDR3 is TGTGCCAGCTCACCACCAGGGCGACCCGGGAATGAAAAACTGTTTTTT.

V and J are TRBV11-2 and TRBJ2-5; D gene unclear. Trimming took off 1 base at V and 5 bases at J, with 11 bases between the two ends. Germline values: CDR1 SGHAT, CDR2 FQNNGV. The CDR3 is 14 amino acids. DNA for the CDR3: TGTGCCAGCAGCTTAGGGGATAAGAGGGAGACCCAGTACTTC. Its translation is CASSLGDKRETQYF.

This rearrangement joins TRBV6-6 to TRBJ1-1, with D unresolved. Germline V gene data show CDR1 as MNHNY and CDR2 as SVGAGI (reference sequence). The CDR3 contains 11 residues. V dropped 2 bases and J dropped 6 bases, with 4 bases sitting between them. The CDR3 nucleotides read TGTGCCAGCAGTTACGTCTCTGAAGCTTTCTTT. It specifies CASSYVSEAFF.

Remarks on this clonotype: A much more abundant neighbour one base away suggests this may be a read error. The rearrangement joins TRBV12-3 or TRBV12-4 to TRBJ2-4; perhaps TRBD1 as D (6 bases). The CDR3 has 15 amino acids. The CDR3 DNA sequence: TGTGCCAGCAGTACGAAGAGGGACATTAAAAACAGTCAGTACTTC. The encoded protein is CASSTKRDIKNSQYF.

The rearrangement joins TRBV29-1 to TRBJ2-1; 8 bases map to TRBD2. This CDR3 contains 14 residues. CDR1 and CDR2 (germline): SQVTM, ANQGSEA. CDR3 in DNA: TGCATCGCCTCGGGGGGGCCCTCCTACAATGAGCAGTTCTTC. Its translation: CIASGGPSYNEQFF.

As DNA, the CDR3 is TGTGCCACCAGCAGGGCTTCAGCAGGGGGCAGGGAGCTGTTTTTT. Amino acid sequence: CATSRASAGGRELFF. J is TRBJ2-2 and V is TRBV15; 8 bases match TRBD1. This CDR3 is built from 15 residues. Germline assignment: CDR1 LNHNV and CDR2 YYDKDF (reference sequence). Trimming cost V 3 bases and J 9 bases; bases outside gene matches: 9.

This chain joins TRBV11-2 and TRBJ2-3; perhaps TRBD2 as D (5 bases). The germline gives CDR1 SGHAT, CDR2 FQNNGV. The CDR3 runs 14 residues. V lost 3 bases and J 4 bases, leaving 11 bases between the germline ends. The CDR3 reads CASSLRTLADTQYF. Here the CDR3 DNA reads TGTGCCAGCAGCTTGCGGACTCTTGCAGATACGCAGTATTTT.

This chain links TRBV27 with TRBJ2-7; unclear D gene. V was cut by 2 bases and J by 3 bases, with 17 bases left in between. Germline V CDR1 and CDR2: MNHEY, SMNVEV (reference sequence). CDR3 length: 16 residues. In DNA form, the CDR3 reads TGTGCCAGCAGTTTAGGTTTTGGGCGAGTCCACTACGAGCAGTACTTC. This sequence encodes CASSLGFGRVHYEQYF.

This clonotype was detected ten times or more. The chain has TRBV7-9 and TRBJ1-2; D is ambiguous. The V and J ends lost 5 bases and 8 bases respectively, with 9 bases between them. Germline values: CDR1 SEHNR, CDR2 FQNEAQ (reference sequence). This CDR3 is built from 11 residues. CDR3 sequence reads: CASSTSRGYTF. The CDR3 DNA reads TGTGCCAGCAGCACGTCGAGGGGCTACACCTTC.

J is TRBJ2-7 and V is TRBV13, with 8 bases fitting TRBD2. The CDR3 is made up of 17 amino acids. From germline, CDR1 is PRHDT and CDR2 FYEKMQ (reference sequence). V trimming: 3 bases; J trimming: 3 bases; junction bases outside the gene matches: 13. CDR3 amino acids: CASSFSQVAGRDYEQYF. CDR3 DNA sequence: TGTGCCAGCAGCTTCTCCCAGGTAGCGGGGAGGGACTACGAGCAGTACTTC. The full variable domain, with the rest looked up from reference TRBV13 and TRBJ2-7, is AAGVIQSPRHLIKEKRETATLKCYPIPRHDTVYWYQQGPGQDPQFLISFYEKMQSDKGSIPDRFSAQQFSDYHSELNMSSLELGDSALYFCASSFSQVAGRDYEQYFGPGTRLTVT.

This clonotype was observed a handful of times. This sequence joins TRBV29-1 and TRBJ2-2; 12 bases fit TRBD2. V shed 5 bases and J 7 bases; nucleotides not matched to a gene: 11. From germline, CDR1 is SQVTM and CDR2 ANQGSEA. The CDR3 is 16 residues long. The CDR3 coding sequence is TGCAGCGTTTCAGTAGGACTAGCGGGGACGGACGGGGAGCTGTTTTTT. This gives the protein CSVSVGLAGTDGELFF.

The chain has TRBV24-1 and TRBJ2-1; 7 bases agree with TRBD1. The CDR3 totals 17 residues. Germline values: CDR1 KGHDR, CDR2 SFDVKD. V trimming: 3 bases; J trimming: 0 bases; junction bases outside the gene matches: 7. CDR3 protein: CATSDPIGGHSYNEQFF. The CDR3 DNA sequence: TGTGCCACCAGTGATCCCATAGGGGGCCACTCCTACAATGAGCAGTTCTTC.

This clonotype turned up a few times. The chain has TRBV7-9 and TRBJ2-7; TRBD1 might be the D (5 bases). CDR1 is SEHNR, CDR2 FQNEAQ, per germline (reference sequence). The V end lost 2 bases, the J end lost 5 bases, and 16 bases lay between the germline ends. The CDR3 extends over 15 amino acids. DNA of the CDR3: TGTGCCAGCAGCTTAAGGTCATCAACAGGCCACGAGCAGTACTTC. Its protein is CASSLRSSTGHEQYF.

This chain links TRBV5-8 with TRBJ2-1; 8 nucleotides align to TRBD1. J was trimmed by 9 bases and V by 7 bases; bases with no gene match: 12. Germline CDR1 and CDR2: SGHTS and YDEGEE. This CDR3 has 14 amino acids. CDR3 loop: CASARQGSLSEQFF. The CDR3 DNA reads TGTGCCAGCGCCAGACAGGGGAGCCTGAGTGAGCAGTTCTTC.

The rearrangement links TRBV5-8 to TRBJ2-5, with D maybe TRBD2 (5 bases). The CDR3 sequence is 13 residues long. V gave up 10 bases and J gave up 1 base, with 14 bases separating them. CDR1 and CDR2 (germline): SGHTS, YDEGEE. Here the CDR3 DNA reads TGTGCCGGGGAGAGCCGGATCCAAGAGACCCAGTACTTC. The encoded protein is CAGESRIQETQYF.

CDR3 bases: TGTGCCAGCAGCCCAGAACCTAGTCCCGAGCAGTTCTTC. Amino acids: CASSPEPSPEQFF. The V and J genes are TRBV3-1 and TRBJ2-1, with D hard to call. CDR1 and CDR2 (germline): LGHDT, YNNKEL (reference sequence). V was trimmed by 4 bases and J by 10 bases, leaving 14 bases between them. The CDR3 consists of 13 residues.

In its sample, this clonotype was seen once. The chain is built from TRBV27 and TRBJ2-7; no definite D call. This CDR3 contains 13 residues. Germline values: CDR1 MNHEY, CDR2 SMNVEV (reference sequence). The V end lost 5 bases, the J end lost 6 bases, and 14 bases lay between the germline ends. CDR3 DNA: TGTGCCAGCAGTGCCGCTTGGGTGGGCGAGCAGTACTTC. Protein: CASSAAWVGEQYF.

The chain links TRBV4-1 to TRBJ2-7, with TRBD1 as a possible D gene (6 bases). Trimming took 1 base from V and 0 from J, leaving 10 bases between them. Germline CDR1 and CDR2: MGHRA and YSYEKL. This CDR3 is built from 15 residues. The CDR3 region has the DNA TGCGCCAGCAGCCAAGGAGGACAGATCTCCTACGAGCAGTACTTC. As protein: CASSQGGQISYEQYF.